This note documents a single T cell receptor (beta chain) sequence. Its antigen is not known. V was cut by 4 bases and J by 3 bases, with 19 bases left in between. CDR1 and CDR2 from the germline V gene are SGHKS and YYEKEE (reference sequence). The CDR3 sequence is 17 residues long. This entry comes from a study of T-cell memory formation after mild COVID-19. Findings and caveats of the study: Among clones contracting day 15 to 85, CD4/CD8 was balanced, whereas later expanders leaned CD4+.

TCRdb ran MiXCR on the 5' RACE reads and lists one entry per CDR3 protein. Of a few hundred thousand distinct CDR3 sequences in the sample, under 25% were seen once. This sequence originates from an adult woman who had mild COVID-19 (a few samples of this study predate the infection). Cell type and time point are not known. Input material: PBMCs or a T cell subset sorted from them (not recorded which). V usage is TRBV5-5 and J usage is TRBJ2-2; a weak D match, TRBD1 (5 bases). CDR3 loop: CASSDQSKGLHTGELFF. The CDR3 region has the DNA TGTGCCAGCAGCGACCAATCCAAGGGGCTACACACCGGGGAGCTGTTTTTT.